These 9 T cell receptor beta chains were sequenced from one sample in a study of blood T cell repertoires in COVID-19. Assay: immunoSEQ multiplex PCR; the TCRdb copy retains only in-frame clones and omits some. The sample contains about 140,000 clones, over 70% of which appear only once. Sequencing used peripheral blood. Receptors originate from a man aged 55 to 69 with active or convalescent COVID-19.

The CDR3 spells CASRRGQNEQYF. Here the CDR3 DNA reads TGTGCCAGCAGGCGCGGACAGAACGAGCAGTACTTC. J is TRBJ2-7 and V is TRBV28; tentative D call: TRBD1 (6 bases). Trimming took off 6 bases at V and 5 bases at J, with 11 bases between the two ends. Germline V gene data show CDR1 as MDHEN and CDR2 as SYDVKM. This CDR3 spans 12 amino acids.

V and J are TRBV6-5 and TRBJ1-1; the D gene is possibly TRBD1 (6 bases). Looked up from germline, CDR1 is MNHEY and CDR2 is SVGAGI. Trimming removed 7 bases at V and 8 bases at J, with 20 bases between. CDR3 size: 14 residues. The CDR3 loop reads CASKPPGHPREAFF. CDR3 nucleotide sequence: TGTGCCAGCAAGCCCCCGGGACACCCCAGGGAAGCTTTCTTT.

The CDR3 protein is CASITASASYNEQFF. The CDR3 region has the DNA TGTGCCAGCATAACGGCTAGCGCCTCCTACAATGAGCAGTTCTTC. This chain uses TRBV28 with TRBJ2-1; a weak D match, TRBD2 (6 bases). The ends were cut back, 7 bases at V and 0 bases at J, with 13 bases in the middle. Germline loops: CDR1 MDHEN, CDR2 SYDVKM. The CDR3 runs to 15 residues.

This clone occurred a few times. CDR3 DNA sequence: TGTGCCAGCAGTTACTCCAGACAGGGCAGTGGCTACACCTTC. Protein product: CASSYSRQGSGYTF. The chain has TRBV6-5 and TRBJ1-2, with 7 bases identical to TRBD1. In germline, CDR1 is MNHEY, CDR2 SVGAGI. This CDR3 is built from 14 residues. With V trimmed by 0 bases and J by 7 bases, 5 bases remained unmatched.

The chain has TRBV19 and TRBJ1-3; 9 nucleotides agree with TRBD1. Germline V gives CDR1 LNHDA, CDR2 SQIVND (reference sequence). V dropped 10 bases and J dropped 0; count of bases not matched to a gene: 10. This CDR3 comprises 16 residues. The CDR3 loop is CATMDRGGSSGNTIYF. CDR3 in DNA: TGTGCCACAATGGACAGGGGAGGAAGCTCTGGAAACACCATATATTTT.

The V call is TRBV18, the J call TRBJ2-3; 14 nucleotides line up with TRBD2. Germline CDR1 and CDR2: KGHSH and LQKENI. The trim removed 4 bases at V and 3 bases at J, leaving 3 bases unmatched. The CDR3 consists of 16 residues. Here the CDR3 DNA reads TGTGCCAGCTCACGGGGGACTAGCGGGAGTACAGATACGCAGTATTTT. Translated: CASSRGTSGSTDTQYF.

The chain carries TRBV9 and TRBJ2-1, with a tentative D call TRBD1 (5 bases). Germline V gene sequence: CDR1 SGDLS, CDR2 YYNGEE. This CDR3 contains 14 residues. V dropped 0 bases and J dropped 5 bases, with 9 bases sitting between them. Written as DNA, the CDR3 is TGTGCCAGCAGCGTAGGGGCAGGGAACAATGAGCAGTTCTTC. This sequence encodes CASSVGAGNNEQFF.

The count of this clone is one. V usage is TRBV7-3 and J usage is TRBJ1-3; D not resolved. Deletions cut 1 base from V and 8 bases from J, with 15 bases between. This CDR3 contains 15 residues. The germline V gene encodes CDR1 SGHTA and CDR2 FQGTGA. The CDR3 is CASSLKPFPLDTIYF. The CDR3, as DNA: TGTGCCAGCAGCTTAAAGCCCTTTCCCCTTGACACCATATATTTT.

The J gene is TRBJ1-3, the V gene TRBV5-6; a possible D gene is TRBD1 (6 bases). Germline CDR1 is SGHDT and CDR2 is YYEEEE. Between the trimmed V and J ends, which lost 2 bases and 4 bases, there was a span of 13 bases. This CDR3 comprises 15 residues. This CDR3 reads CASSFGQGIGNTIYF. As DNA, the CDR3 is TGTGCCAGCAGCTTTGGCCAGGGGATCGGAAACACCATATATTTT.